This entry lists 9 T cell receptor beta chains sequenced from one sample in a study of cytomegalovirus exposure and HLA in healthy donors (dated 2017 in TCRdb). Receptor amplification or capture employed the immunoSEQ multiplex PCR assay. A mixture of 60 forward primers for TCR Vbeta segments and 13 reverse primers for TCR Jbeta segments was used in the multiplex PCR. This immuneACCESS table, as held by TCRdb, lists in-frame sequences with V and J called but not all clones. Of the missing ones, under half trace to an unresolved V gene in checked studies; the others have no known cause. This specimen's table enumerates 55,000 to 80,000 clones. Approximately 2.9% of the sample is held by the ten biggest clonotypes. Sequencing was performed on PBMCs. All receptors derive from a middle-aged man in good health and CMV-seronegative.

DNA of the CDR3: TGTGCCAGCAGCCCCGGGGACAGGGCAGGCTATGGCTACACCTTC. Amino acids: CASSPGDRAGYGYTF. This chain uses TRBV6-6 with TRBJ1-2; 9 bases agree with TRBD1. Germline V CDR1 and CDR2: MNHNY, SVGAGI (reference sequence). The CDR3 is 15 amino acids. The junction had 9 bases not matched to a gene; V was cut back by 6 bases and J by 4 bases.

Here the CDR3 reads CASSLDRPPDSYEQYF. CDR3 coding DNA: TGTGCCAGCAGCTTAGATCGGCCCCCGGACAGCTACGAGCAGTACTTC. The chain combines TRBV11-2 with TRBJ2-7; possibly TRBD1 for D (6 bases). Germline V gives CDR1 SGHAT, CDR2 FQNNGV. This CDR3 has 16 residues. V was pared by 0 bases and J by 3 bases, with 15 bases between.

This sequence joins TRBV27 and TRBJ1-3, with D possibly being TRBD1 (6 bases). The length of the CDR3 is 14 residues. Trimming removed 2 bases at V and 4 bases at J, with 9 bases between. Germline lookup yields CDR1 MNHEY and CDR2 SMNVEV (reference sequence). CDR3 residues: CASSLQGGGNTIYF. CDR3 nucleotide sequence: TGTGCCAGCAGTTTACAAGGGGGAGGAAACACCATATATTTT.

V gene TRBV29-1 combines with J gene TRBJ2-1, with 11 bases identical to TRBD2. V shed 1 base and J 4 bases; nucleotides not matched to a gene: 3. The CDR3 sequence is 15 residues long. The germline V gene has CDR1 SQVTM and CDR2 ANQGSEA. CDR3 in DNA: TGCAGCGTTGAAGGCGTAGCGGGGGGGTACAATGAGCAGTTCTTC. This codes for CSVEGVAGGYNEQFF.

The chain joins TRBV9 to TRBJ1-1, with D perhaps matching TRBD1 (5 bases). V lost 0 bases and J lost 0, with 9 bases in between. CDR1 is SGDLS, CDR2 YYNGEE, per germline. The CDR3 length is 15 residues. This CDR3 is CASSVGTGMNTEAFF. CDR3 nucleotides: TGTGCCAGCAGCGTAGGTACAGGCATGAACACTGAAGCTTTCTTT.

The chain combines TRBV18 with TRBJ2-3; TRBD2 matches 7 bases. The CDR3 runs 14 residues. Germline loops: CDR1 KGHSH, CDR2 LQKENI. J gave up 6 bases and V 3 bases, and 6 bases lay outside the gene matches. The CDR3 sequence: CASSPTWGGDTQYF. Here the CDR3 DNA reads TGTGCCAGCTCACCTACTTGGGGGGGTGATACGCAGTATTTT.

This rearrangement joins TRBV5-1 to TRBJ2-7; 11 bases fit TRBD1. Per germline, CDR1 SGHRS and CDR2 YFSETQ. The trim removed 3 bases at V and 4 bases at J, leaving 6 bases unmatched. This CDR3 has 15 amino acids. In nucleotides, the CDR3 is TGCGCCAGCAGCTATACCGGGACAGGGGGGTACGAGCAGTACTTC. Its protein product is CASSYTGTGGYEQYF. Full variable domain (rest looked up from reference TRBV5-1 and TRBJ2-7): KAGVTQTPRYLIKTRGQQVTLSCSPISGHRSVSWYQQTPGQGLQFLFEYFSETQRNKGNFPGRFSGRQFSNSRSEMNVSTLELGDSALYLCASSYTGTGGYEQYFGPGTRLTVT.

The rearrangement joins TRBV19 to TRBJ1-6; 10 nucleotides align to TRBD1. CDR3 length: 14 residues. Germline CDR1 LNHDA, CDR2 SQIVND (reference sequence). The V gene end was trimmed by 5 bases and the J gene end by 9 bases; junction bases not matched to a gene: 4. The CDR3 nucleotides read TGTGCCAGTAGTCCCGGGACAGGGGTTTCACCCCTCCACTTT. Protein product: CASSPGTGVSPLHF.

This chain links TRBV14 with TRBJ2-7; D remains unclear. This CDR3 region has 14 residues. Germline assignment: CDR1 SGHDN and CDR2 FVKESK. Trimming removed 5 bases from V and 0 bases from J, with 11 bases in between. This CDR3 reads CASSANPSSYEQYF. Here the CDR3 DNA reads TGTGCCAGCAGCGCAAACCCGAGCTCCTACGAGCAGTACTTC. Drawing the rest from reference TRBV14 and TRBJ2-7, the complete variable domain is EAGVTQFPSHSVIEKGQTVTLRCDPISGHDNLYWYRRVMGKEIKFLLHFVKESKQDESGMPNNRFLAERTGGTYSTLKVQPAELEDSGVYFCASSANPSSYEQYFGPGTRLTVT.